This passage covers 15 T cell receptor beta chains from one sample sequenced in a study of CD8 T cells in Susac syndrome. RNA was extracted with the RNeasy kit, and a quantity of roughly 0.5 to 1 ug was reverse transcribed using random hexamers. In TCRdb, the immunoSEQ multiplex PCR reads were re-called with MiXCR into one record per CDR3 protein. Of some 90,000 distinct CDR3 sequences listed, over 80% are singletons. The sample consisted of CD8+ T cells from PBMCs. All receptors come from a human donor in good health.

The chain joins TRBV7-6 to TRBJ2-1; D is possibly TRBD2 (6 bases). V was shortened by 5 bases and J by 6 bases, with 14 bases between the two germline ends. This CDR3 is 14 amino acids long. CDR1 and CDR2 (germline): SGHVS, FNYEAQ. The CDR3: CASSPRLGGNEQFF. Here the CDR3 DNA reads TGTGCCAGCAGCCCACGACTGGGAGGCAATGAGCAGTTCTTC.

This chain connects TRBV9 to TRBJ2-7, with D possibly being TRBD1 (6 bases). The CDR3 totals 15 residues. V was pared by 0 bases and J by 1 base, with 11 bases between. Germline V lookup: CDR1 SGDLS, CDR2 YYNGEE. CDR3: CASSVASDSSYEQYF. CDR3 in DNA: TGTGCCAGCAGCGTAGCGTCGGACAGTTCCTACGAGCAGTACTTC.

CDR3 DNA: TGTGCCAGCAGCTCCCTGGACAGGGGGAATCGGTACAATGAGCAGTTCTTC. Encoded protein: CASSSLDRGNRYNEQFF. The chain employs TRBV13 and TRBJ2-1; TRBD1 matches 10 bases. From germline, CDR1 is PRHDT and CDR2 FYEKMQ (reference sequence). The CDR3 covers 17 residues. V dropped 4 bases and J dropped 4; count of bases not matched to a gene: 10.

The chain couples TRBV19 to TRBJ2-1; 9 bases map to TRBD2. The V gene end was trimmed by 4 bases and the J gene end by 3 bases; junction bases not matched to a gene: 4. Germline CDR1 and CDR2: LNHDA and SQIVND (reference sequence). The CDR3 has 15 residues. For the CDR3, the DNA is TGTGCCAGTAGTAAGACTAGCGGAGACTACAATGAGCAGTTCTTC. It is translated as CASSKTSGDYNEQFF.

The chain has TRBV29-1 and TRBJ1-1; D is unresolved. CDR3 size: 12 residues. CDR1 and CDR2 (germline): SQVTM, ANQGSEA. The germline V and J ends were trimmed by 6 bases and 4 bases, with 12 bases remaining between them. As DNA, the CDR3 is TGCAGCGTCTCGCCTTTGAGCACTGAAGCTTTCTTT. Protein product: CSVSPLSTEAFF.

The gene calls are TRBV5-4 and TRBJ2-7; TRBD2 might be the D (5 bases). Trimming pared 7 bases from V and 8 bases from J, leaving 16 bases between. Germline V gene sequence: CDR1 SGHNT, CDR2 YYREEE (reference sequence). The CDR3 has 12 amino acids. CDR3 region: CASGGSENQQYF. The DNA of the CDR3 is TGTGCCAGCGGAGGTAGCGAGAACCAGCAGTACTTC.

This sequence joins TRBV12-3 or TRBV12-4 and TRBJ2-5; 8 bases map to TRBD1. There are 14 residues in the CDR3. V lost 7 bases and J lost 3; bases outside the gene matches: 7. The CDR3 sequence: CASNDRGGEETQYF. CDR3 sequence (DNA): TGTGCCAGCAACGACAGGGGCGGAGAAGAGACCCAGTACTTC.

This clonotype was recorded only once. The chain couples TRBV7-7 to TRBJ2-7; D is perhaps TRBD1 or TRBD2 (5 bases each). CDR1 is SSHAT, CDR2 FNYEAQ, per germline (reference sequence). The CDR3 runs to 14 residues. Trimming left V 8 bases short and J 0 bases short, with 14 bases between. The CDR3 region is CASAPGLSSYEQYF. DNA for the CDR3: TGTGCCAGCGCCCCGGGGCTGAGCTCCTACGAGCAGTACTTC.

J is TRBJ2-7 and V is TRBV3-1; weak D call: TRBD2 (5 bases). The V end was cut by 4 bases, the J end by 3 bases, with 7 bases between. This CDR3 is built from 12 residues. The germline V gene encodes CDR1 LGHDT and CDR2 YNNKEL (reference sequence). DNA of the CDR3: TGTGCCAGCAGCCCAGAGGGCTACGAGCAGTACTTC. Translation gives CASSPEGYEQYF.

This clonotype was seen a few times. CDR3 DNA: TGTGCCAGCAGCTTAGCCCAGATCGCCTACGAGCAGTACTTC. It codes for CASSLAQIAYEQYF. The V call is TRBV7-2, the J call TRBJ2-7; D unresolved. This CDR3 contains 14 residues. Deletions cut 0 bases from V and 2 bases from J, with 8 bases between. The germline V gene has CDR1 SGHTA and CDR2 FQGNSA.

This chain connects TRBV7-9 to TRBJ1-3; D is undetermined. CDR1 and CDR2 from the germline V gene are SEHNR and FQNEAQ (reference sequence). Between the trimmed V and J ends, which lost 5 bases and 8 bases, there was a span of 13 bases. The CDR3 consists of 13 residues. This CDR3 is CASSPKTEDTIYF. The CDR3 nucleotides are TGTGCCAGCAGCCCAAAGACGGAGGACACCATATATTTT. Full variable domain (rest looked up from reference TRBV7-9 and TRBJ1-3): DTGVSQNPRHKITKRGQNVTFRCDPISEHNRLYWYRQTLGQGPEFLTYFQNEAQLEKSRLLSDRFSAERPKGSFSTLEIQRTEQGDSAMYLCASSPKTEDTIYFGEGSWLTVV.

This chain uses TRBV6-5 with TRBJ1-2; unclear D gene. Trimming shortened V by 10 bases and J by 1 base, and 16 bases separated the two germline ends. This CDR3 contains 14 residues. Germline V gives CDR1 MNHEY, CDR2 SVGAGI. DNA of the CDR3: TGTGCCACCAGAATAGGACTCCGTAACTATGGCTACACCTTC. Translation: CATRIGLRNYGYTF.

The chain is built from TRBV29-1 and TRBJ1-1; D remains ambiguous. Trimming shortened V by 7 bases and J by 1 base, and 4 bases separated the two germline ends. The germline V gene has CDR1 SQVTM and CDR2 ANQGSEA. The CDR3 has 10 residues. In DNA, the CDR3 is TGCAGCGATGAGAACACTGAAGCTTTCTTT. Translation gives CSDENTEAFF.

The chain links TRBV5-4 to TRBJ2-2; D possibly matches TRBD1 or TRBD2 (5 bases each). The length of the CDR3 is 17 residues. Trimming took off 4 bases at V and 7 bases at J, with 23 bases between the two ends. Germline-derived CDR1 and CDR2 are SGHNT and YYREEE (reference sequence). The CDR3: CASSTWGRETEGGELFF. As DNA, the CDR3 is TGTGCCAGCAGCACCTGGGGCAGGGAGACCGAGGGCGGGGAGCTGTTTTTT.

The chain couples TRBV19 to TRBJ2-1; D gene ambiguous. Germline CDR1 LNHDA, CDR2 SQIVND (reference sequence). Trimming took off 5 bases at V and 0 bases at J, with 5 bases between the two ends. There are 13 residues in the CDR3. In nucleotides, the CDR3 is TGTGCCAGTAGTGCAGCCTCCTACAATGAGCAGTTCTTC. Translating it yields CASSAASYNEQFF. The variable domain in full, with the rest retrieved from reference TRBV19 and TRBJ2-1, is DGGITQSPKYLFRKEGQNVTLSCEQNLNHDAMYWYRQDPGQGLRLIYYSQIVNDFQKGDIAEGYSVSREKKESFPLTVTSAQKNPTAFYLCASSAASYNEQFFGPGTRLTVL.